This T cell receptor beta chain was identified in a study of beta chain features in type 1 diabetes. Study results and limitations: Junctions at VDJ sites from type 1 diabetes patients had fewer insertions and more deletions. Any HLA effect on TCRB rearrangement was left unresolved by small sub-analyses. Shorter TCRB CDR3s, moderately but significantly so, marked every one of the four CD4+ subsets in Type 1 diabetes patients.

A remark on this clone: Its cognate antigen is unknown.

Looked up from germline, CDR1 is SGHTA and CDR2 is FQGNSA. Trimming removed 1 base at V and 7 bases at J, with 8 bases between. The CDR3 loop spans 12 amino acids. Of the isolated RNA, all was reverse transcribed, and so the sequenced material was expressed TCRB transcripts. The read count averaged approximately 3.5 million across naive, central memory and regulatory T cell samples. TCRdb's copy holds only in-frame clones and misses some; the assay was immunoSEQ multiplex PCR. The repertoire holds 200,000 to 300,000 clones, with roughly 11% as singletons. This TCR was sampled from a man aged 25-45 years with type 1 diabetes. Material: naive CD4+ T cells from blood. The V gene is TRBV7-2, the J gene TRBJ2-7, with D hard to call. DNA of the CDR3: TGTGCCAGCAGCTTAGACTTAATGGAGCAGTACTTC. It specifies CASSLDLMEQYF.